This T cell receptor (beta chain) was documented in a study of cytomegalovirus exposure and HLA in healthy donors. Findings of the study overall: Reportedly, TCR beta sequences accurately predicted HLA-A and HLA-B alleles in most subjects.

This clone showed up just once. Its cognate antigen is unknown. Use of 60 Vbeta and 13 Jbeta primers characterized the PCR. Using immunoSEQ multiplex PCR, the repertoire was profiled, and TCRdb retains in-frame clones only, with some absent. The table includes around 99,000 clones, around 77% detected once. The CDR3 consists of 17 residues. Per germline, CDR1 SGHTA and CDR2 FQGTGA. The V end was cut by 6 bases, the J end by 0 bases, with 15 bases between. The chain joins TRBV7-3 to TRBJ2-6; TRBD2 is a possible D gene (7 bases). What was sequenced was PBMCs. The clonotype comes from a man aged 35 to 55 in good health and CMV-seronegative. CDR3 protein: CASRRGGLSSGANVLTF. The CDR3 nucleotides read TGTGCCAGCAGGAGGGGGGGGCTTAGCTCTGGGGCCAACGTCCTGACTTTC.